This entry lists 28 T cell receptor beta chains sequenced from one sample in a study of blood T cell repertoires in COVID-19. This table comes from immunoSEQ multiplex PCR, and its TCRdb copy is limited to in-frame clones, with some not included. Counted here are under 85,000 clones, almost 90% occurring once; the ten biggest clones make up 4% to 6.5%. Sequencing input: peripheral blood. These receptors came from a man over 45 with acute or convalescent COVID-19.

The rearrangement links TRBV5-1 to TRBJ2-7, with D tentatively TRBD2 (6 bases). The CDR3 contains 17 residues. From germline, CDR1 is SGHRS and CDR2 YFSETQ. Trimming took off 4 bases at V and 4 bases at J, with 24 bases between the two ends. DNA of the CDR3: TGCGCCAGCAGCCCAGAAGTGGGCCGGAGGGGCCTATACGAGCAGTACTTC. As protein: CASSPEVGRRGLYEQYF.

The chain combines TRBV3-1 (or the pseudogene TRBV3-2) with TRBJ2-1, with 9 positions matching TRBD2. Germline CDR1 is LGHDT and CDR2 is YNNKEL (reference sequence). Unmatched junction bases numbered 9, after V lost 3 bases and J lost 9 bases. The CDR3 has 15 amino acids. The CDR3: CASSQLAGGLGEQFF. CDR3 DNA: TGTGCCAGCAGCCAGTTGGCGGGAGGGCTTGGTGAGCAGTTCTTC.

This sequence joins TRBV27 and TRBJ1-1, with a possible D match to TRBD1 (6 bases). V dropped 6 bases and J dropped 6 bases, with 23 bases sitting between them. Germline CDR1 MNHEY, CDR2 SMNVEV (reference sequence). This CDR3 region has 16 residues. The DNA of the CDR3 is TGTGCCAGCAGAAATTTGGACAGCGGTTTTTCCGCTGAAGCTTTCTTT. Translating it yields CASRNLDSGFSAEAFF.

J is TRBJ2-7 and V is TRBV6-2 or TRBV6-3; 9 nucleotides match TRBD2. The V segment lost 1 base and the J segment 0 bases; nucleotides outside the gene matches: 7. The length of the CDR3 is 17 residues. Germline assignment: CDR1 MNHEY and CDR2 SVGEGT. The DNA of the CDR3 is TGTGCCAGCAGTTACTTGCCCAGCGGGAGGCACTCCTACGAGCAGTACTTC. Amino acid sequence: CASSYLPSGRHSYEQYF.

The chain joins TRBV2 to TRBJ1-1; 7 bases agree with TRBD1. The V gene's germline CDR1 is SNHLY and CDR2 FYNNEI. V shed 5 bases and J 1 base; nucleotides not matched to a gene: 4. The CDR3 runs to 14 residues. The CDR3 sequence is CASSPRQGNTEAFF. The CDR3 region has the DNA TGTGCCAGCAGTCCTAGACAGGGGAACACTGAAGCTTTCTTT.

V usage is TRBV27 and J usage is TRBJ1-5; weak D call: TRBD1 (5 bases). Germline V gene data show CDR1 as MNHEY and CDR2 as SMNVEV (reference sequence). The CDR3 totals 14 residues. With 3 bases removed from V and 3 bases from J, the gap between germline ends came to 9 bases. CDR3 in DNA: TGTGCCAGCAGTTTTGGCAGGGACAATCAGCCCCAGCATTTT. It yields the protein CASSFGRDNQPQHF.

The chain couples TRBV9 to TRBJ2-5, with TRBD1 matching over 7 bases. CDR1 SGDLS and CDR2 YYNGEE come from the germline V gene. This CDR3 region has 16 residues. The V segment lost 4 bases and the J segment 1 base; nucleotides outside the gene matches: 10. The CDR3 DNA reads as TGTGCCAGCAGCCCACGACAGGGAATGGGCCAAGAGACCCAGTACTTC. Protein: CASSPRQGMGQETQYF.

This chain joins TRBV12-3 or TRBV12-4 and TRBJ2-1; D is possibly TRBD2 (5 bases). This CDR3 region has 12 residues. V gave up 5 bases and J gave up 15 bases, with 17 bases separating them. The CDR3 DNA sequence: TGTGCCAGCAGTCCCCCCGGGCTAGCTTCGTTCTTC. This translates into CASSPPGLASFF.

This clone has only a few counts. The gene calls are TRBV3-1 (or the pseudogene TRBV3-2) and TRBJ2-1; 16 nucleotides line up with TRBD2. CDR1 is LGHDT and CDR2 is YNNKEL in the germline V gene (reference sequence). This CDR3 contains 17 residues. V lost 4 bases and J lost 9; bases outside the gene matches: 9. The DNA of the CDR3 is TGTGCCAGCAGCCCTACCATCGGGACTAGCGGGAGGGGTGAGCAGTTCTTC. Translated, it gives CASSPTIGTSGRGEQFF.

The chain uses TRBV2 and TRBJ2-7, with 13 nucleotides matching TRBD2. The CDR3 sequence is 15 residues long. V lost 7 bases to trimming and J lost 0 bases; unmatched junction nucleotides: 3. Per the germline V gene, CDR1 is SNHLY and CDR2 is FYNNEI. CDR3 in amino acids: CASTRLAGGSYEQYF. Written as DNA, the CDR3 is TGTGCCAGCACTCGACTAGCGGGAGGCTCCTACGAGCAGTACTTC.

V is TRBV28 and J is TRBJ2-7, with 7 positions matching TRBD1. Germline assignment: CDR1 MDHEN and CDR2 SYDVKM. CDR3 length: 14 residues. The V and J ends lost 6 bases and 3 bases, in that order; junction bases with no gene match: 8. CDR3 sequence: CASSPTGMGYEQYF. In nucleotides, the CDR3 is TGTGCCAGCAGCCCGACAGGGATGGGCTACGAGCAGTACTTC.

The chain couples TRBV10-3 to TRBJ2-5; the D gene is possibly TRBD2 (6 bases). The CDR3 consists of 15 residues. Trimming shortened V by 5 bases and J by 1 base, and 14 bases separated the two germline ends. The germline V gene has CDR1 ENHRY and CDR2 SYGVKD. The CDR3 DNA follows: TGTGCCATCAGTTCACCCGGACTAACCCAAGAGACCCAGTACTTC. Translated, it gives CAISSPGLTQETQYF.

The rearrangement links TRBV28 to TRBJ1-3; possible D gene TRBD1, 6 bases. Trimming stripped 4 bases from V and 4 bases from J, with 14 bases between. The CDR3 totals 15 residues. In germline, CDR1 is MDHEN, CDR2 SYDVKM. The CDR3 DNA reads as TGTGCCAGCAGTTCCGGGGGGCCCCTCGGAAACACCATATATTTT. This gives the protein CASSSGGPLGNTIYF.

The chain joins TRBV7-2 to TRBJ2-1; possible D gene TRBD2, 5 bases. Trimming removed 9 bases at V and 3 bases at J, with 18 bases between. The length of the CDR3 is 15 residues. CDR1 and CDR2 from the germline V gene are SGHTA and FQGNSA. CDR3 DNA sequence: TGTGCCAGTCGTCCCCTGCCAGCGGACTACAATGAGCAGTTCTTC. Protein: CASRPLPADYNEQFF.

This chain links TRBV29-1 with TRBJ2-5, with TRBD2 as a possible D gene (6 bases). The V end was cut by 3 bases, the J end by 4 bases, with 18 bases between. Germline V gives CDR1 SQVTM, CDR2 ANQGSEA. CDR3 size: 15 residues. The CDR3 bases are TGCAGCGTTGATGGGTCGGGGGAACTGGGAGAGACCCAGTACTTC. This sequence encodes CSVDGSGELGETQYF.

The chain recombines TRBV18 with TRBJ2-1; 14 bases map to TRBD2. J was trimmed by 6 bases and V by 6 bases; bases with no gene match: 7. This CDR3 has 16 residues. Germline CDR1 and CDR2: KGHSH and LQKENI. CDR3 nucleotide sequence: TGTGCCAGCTCTCCCACGACTAGCGGGAGGGCCAATGAGCAGTTCTTC. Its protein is CASSPTTSGRANEQFF. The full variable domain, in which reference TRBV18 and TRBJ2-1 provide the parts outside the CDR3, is NAGVMQNPRHLVRRRGQEARLRCSPMKGHSHVYWYRQLPEEGLKFMVYLQKENIIDESGMPKERFSAEFPKEGPSILRIQQVVRGDSAAYFCASSPTTSGRANEQFFGPGTRLTVL.

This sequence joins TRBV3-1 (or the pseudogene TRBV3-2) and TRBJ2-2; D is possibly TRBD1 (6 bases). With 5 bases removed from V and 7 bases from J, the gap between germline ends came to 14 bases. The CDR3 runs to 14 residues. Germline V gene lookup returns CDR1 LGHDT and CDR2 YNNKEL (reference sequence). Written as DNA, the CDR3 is TGTGCCAGCAGCGTCTCAGGGGAAATCGGGGAGCTGTTTTTT. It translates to CASSVSGEIGELFF.

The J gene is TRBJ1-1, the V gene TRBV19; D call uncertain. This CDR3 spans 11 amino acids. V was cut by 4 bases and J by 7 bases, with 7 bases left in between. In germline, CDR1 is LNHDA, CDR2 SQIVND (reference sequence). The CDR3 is CASSTDFEAFF. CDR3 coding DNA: TGTGCCAGTAGTACCGACTTTGAAGCTTTCTTT.

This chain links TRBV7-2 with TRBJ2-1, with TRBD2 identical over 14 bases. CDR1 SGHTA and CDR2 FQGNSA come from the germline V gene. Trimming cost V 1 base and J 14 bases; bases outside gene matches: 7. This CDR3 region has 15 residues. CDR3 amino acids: CASSLDSGLAGEEFF. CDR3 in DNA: TGTGCCAGCAGCTTAGATTCGGGACTAGCGGGAGAGGAGTTCTTC.

Here the CDR3 DNA reads TGTGCCAGTAGTAGTCAGCGGGGTTACAATGAGCAGTTCTTC. Encoded protein: CASSSQRGYNEQFF. V gene TRBV19 combines with J gene TRBJ2-1; 7 positions match TRBD2. V lost 4 bases, J lost 4 bases, and 4 bases stayed unmatched. Germline assignment: CDR1 LNHDA and CDR2 SQIVND (reference sequence). This CDR3 has 14 residues. The whole variable domain, remainder taken from reference TRBV19 and TRBJ2-1, is DGGITQSPKYLFRKEGQNVTLSCEQNLNHDAMYWYRQDPGQGLRLIYYSQIVNDFQKGDIAEGYSVSREKKESFPLTVTSAQKNPTAFYLCASSSQRGYNEQFFGPGTRLTVL.

This CDR3 is CSVRGLHNYGYTF. The CDR3 bases are TGCAGCGTTAGGGGACTACATAACTATGGCTACACCTTC. This chain links TRBV29-1 with TRBJ1-2; tentatively, D is TRBD1 (5 bases). Germline V gives CDR1 SQVTM, CDR2 ANQGSEA. CDR3 size: 13 residues. V was pared by 5 bases and J by 1 base, with 11 bases between.

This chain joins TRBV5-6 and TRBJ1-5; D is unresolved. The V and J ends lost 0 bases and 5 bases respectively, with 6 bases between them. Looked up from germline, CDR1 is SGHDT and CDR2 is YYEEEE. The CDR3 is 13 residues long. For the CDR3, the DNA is TGTGCCAGCAGCTTGGTTACAGATCAGCCCCAGCATTTT. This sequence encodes CASSLVTDQPQHF.

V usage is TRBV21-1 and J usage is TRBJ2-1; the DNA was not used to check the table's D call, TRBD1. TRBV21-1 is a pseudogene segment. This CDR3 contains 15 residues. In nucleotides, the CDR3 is TGTGCCAGCAGCCCGGGACAGGGGGCGTACAATGAGCAGTTCTTC. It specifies CASSPGQGAYNEQFF.

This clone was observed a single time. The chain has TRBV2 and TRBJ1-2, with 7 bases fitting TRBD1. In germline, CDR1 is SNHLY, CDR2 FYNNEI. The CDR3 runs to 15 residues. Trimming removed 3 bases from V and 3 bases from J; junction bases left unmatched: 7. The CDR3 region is CASSDPGGIDYGYTF. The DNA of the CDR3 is TGTGCCAGCAGTGACCCAGGGGGGATTGACTATGGCTACACCTTC.

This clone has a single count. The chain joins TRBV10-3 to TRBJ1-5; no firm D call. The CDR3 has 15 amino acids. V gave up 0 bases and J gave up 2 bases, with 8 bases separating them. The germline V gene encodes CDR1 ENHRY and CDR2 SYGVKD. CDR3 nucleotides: TGTGCCATCAGTGAGTCAGACGGGGGCAATCAGCCCCAGCATTTT. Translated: CAISESDGGNQPQHF.

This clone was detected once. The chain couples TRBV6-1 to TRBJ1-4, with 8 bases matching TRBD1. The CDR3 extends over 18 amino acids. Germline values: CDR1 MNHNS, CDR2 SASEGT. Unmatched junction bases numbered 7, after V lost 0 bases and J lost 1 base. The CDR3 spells CASSEALQGAGTNEKLFF. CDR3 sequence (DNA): TGTGCCAGCAGTGAAGCGCTTCAGGGGGCGGGAACTAATGAAAAACTGTTTTTT.

DNA for the CDR3: TGTGCCAGCAGTTCCGGGACAGGGGGCAGGGAGCAGTACTTC. It specifies CASSSGTGGREQYF. V is TRBV27 and J is TRBJ2-7, with 12 bases that match TRBD1. The CDR3 is 14 residues long. V trimming: 4 bases; J trimming: 7 bases; junction bases outside the gene matches: 5. Germline V gene data show CDR1 as MNHEY and CDR2 as SMNVEV (reference sequence).

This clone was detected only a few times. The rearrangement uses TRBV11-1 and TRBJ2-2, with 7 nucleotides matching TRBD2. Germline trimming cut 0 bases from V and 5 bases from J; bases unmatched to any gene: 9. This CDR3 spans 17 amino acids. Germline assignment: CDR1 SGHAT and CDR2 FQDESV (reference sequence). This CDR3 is CASSLARRTSLTGELFF. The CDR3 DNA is TGTGCCAGCAGCTTAGCCCGAAGGACTAGTCTGACCGGGGAGCTGTTTTTT.